This T cell receptor beta chain was captured in a study of T cell responses to AZD1222 COVID-19 vaccine. With 0 bases removed from V and 4 bases from J, the gap between germline ends came to 6 bases. Germline loops: CDR1 MNHEY, CDR2 SVGEGT. The CDR3 is made up of 13 amino acids. General study points: The donor group comprised mostly white British people and more females; the analysis possibly underestimated clonal diversity.

Of note for this clone: No antigen is known for it.

The table came from immunoSEQ multiplex PCR; TCRdb's copy has only in-frame clones and leaves some out. The data hold 95,000 to 150,000 clones, with roughly 91% observed a single time. Sequenced material: peripheral blood, taken 28 days after the second AZD1222 dose. The chain combines TRBV6-2 or TRBV6-3 with TRBJ2-5; no firm D call. This TCR was recovered from an adult who received the AZD1222 COVID-19 vaccine. CDR3 sequence: CASSYSVAETQYF. CDR3 coding DNA: TGTGCCAGCAGTTACTCGGTCGCAGAGACCCAGTACTTC.